The 17 T cell receptor beta chains reported below all come from one sample, sequenced in a study of CD4 T cells in relation to SARS-CoV-2 and coronaviruses. The table came from immunoSEQ multiplex PCR; TCRdb's copy has only in-frame clones and leaves some out. The sample includes 16,000 or so clones, around 82% of them seen just once. No cognate antigen is known for these TCRs. Before the COVID-19 pandemic, during about 2011-2019, CD4+ T cells were taken from unexposed donors. Isolation of CD4+ T cells took place after about 9 days in culture. The sample was CD4+ T cells from PBMCs, cultured in vitro. These TCRs come from a human donor in good health.

This clone was recorded a few times. This chain connects TRBV27 to TRBJ2-7; TRBD2 aligns across 12 bases. The junction had 13 bases not matched to a gene; V was cut back by 2 bases and J by 2 bases. The CDR3 consists of 19 residues. The V gene's germline CDR1 is MNHEY and CDR2 SMNVEV (reference sequence). CDR3 protein: CASSLRGPNLAGGPYEQYF. The CDR3, as DNA: TGTGCCAGCAGTTTACGGGGTCCAAATCTAGCGGGAGGGCCCTACGAGCAGTACTTC.

The chain recombines TRBV5-6 with TRBJ2-5, with D perhaps matching TRBD2 (6 bases). The CDR3 is 15 amino acids. Germline V lookup: CDR1 SGHDT, CDR2 YYEEEE. Between the trimmed V and J ends, which lost 5 bases and 3 bases, there was a span of 17 bases. The CDR3 nucleotides read TGTGCCAGCAGTGTTATAACGGGACTTGAAGAGACCCAGTACTTC. Its translation is CASSVITGLEETQYF.

The DNA for the CDR3 is TGTGCCAGCAGTTATAGGGGGACCGGGGAGCTGTTTTTT. As protein: CASSYRGTGELFF. This chain uses TRBV6-5 with TRBJ2-2, with D possibly being TRBD1 (6 bases). Germline V gives CDR1 MNHEY, CDR2 SVGAGI. Trimming took 3 bases from V and 5 from J, leaving 7 bases between them. This CDR3 has 13 amino acids.

This clone was observed a single time. In DNA, the CDR3 is TGTGCCAGCAGTTACGGGACGGACCATCAGCCCCAGCATTTT. Amino acids: CASSYGTDHQPQHF. V usage is TRBV6-2 or TRBV6-3 and J usage is TRBJ1-5, with TRBD1 as a possible D gene (5 bases). The V gene's germline CDR1 is MNHEY and CDR2 SVGEGT. This CDR3 has 14 residues. Between the trimmed V and J ends, which lost 2 bases and 5 bases, there was a span of 10 bases.

J is TRBJ2-7 and V is TRBV12-5; D is possibly TRBD1 or TRBD2 (8 bases each). Trimming took 6 bases from V and 5 from J, leaving 17 bases between them. This CDR3 has 14 amino acids. Germline loops: CDR1 LGHNT, CDR2 FRNRAP. Here the CDR3 reads CASGRGGTGDEQYF. CDR3 nucleotides: TGTGCTAGTGGACGGGGGGGGACAGGAGACGAGCAGTACTTC.

This chain joins TRBV29-1 and TRBJ2-3; 8 bases fit TRBD2. After removal of 6 bases from V and 6 bases from J, the junction contained 14 bases not matched to a gene. The CDR3 totals 15 residues. Germline V CDR1 and CDR2: SQVTM, ANQGSEA. The CDR3 region is CSVQPLREGLDTQYF. Written as DNA, the CDR3 is TGCAGCGTCCAGCCCCTACGGGAGGGCCTTGATACGCAGTATTTT.

The V gene is TRBV28, the J gene TRBJ2-1, with D possibly matching TRBD1 (5 bases). The CDR3 is 12 amino acids. Trimming pared 6 bases from V and 6 bases from J, leaving 9 bases between. Per the germline V gene, CDR1 is MDHEN and CDR2 is SYDVKM. CDR3 sequence: CASSIRVNEQFF. In DNA form, the CDR3 reads TGTGCCAGCAGCATCAGGGTCAATGAGCAGTTCTTC.

This clone came up once. The chain joins TRBV19 to TRBJ2-3, with TRBD2 identical over 10 bases. Germline V gives CDR1 LNHDA, CDR2 SQIVND (reference sequence). V dropped 5 bases and J dropped 1; count of bases not matched to a gene: 3. CDR3 size: 15 residues. CDR3 DNA sequence: TGTGCCAGTAGTGCCGGGACTAGCGGCACAGATACGCAGTATTTT. This codes for CASSAGTSGTDTQYF. The complete variable domain, with remaining parts taken from reference TRBV19 and TRBJ2-3, reads DGGITQSPKYLFRKEGQNVTLSCEQNLNHDAMYWYRQDPGQGLRLIYYSQIVNDFQKGDIAEGYSVSREKKESFPLTVTSAQKNPTAFYLCASSAGTSGTDTQYFGPGTRLTVL.

V gene TRBV3-1 (or the pseudogene TRBV3-2) combines with J gene TRBJ2-7, with D possibly matching TRBD2 (5 bases). Germline V CDR1 and CDR2: LGHDT, YNNKEL (reference sequence). Trimming took off 1 base at V and 2 bases at J, with 6 bases between the two ends. CDR3 length equals 13 residues. The CDR3 is CASSQGGTYEQYF. The DNA for the CDR3 is TGTGCCAGCAGCCAAGGAGGGACCTACGAGCAGTACTTC.

The V and J genes are TRBV2 and TRBJ1-3; D gene uncertain. Trimming pared 11 bases from V and 1 base from J, leaving 18 bases between. Germline V lookup: CDR1 SNHLY, CDR2 FYNNEI. CDR3 length: 15 residues. CDR3: CAGQRGRQSGNTIYF. The CDR3 bases are TGTGCCGGCCAACGCGGGCGTCAATCTGGAAACACCATATATTTT.

V and J are TRBV7-9 and TRBJ2-1; 9 bases fit TRBD2. V lost 4 bases, J lost 7 bases, and 11 bases stayed unmatched. Germline loops: CDR1 SEHNR, CDR2 FQNEAQ (reference sequence). This CDR3 comprises 16 residues. The CDR3 loop is CASSSLAGGPGNEQFF. CDR3 bases: TGTGCCAGCAGCTCCCTCGCGGGAGGGCCGGGTAATGAGCAGTTCTTC.

The chain employs TRBV3-1 (or the pseudogene TRBV3-2) and TRBJ2-1; tentatively, D is TRBD1 (5 bases). Germline V gene sequence: CDR1 LGHDT, CDR2 YNNKEL (reference sequence). V was trimmed by 5 bases and J by 1 base, leaving 15 bases between them. This CDR3 region has 16 residues. This CDR3 reads CASSKTTAGSYNEQFF. CDR3 nucleotide sequence: TGTGCCAGCAGCAAAACCACCGCAGGGTCCTACAATGAGCAGTTCTTC.

Here the CDR3 DNA reads TGTGCCAGCAGCTCGGGACTAGCGGCTCTCAATGAGCAGTTCTTC. It encodes CASSSGLAALNEQFF. The chain uses TRBV7-3 and TRBJ2-1, with 11 bases that match TRBD2. Germline CDR1 and CDR2: SGHTA and FQGTGA. V lost 4 bases to trimming and J lost 6 bases; unmatched junction nucleotides: 5. The CDR3 totals 15 residues.

The rearrangement links TRBV29-1 to TRBJ2-7; D may be TRBD1 or TRBD2 (5 bases each). Per the germline V gene, CDR1 is SQVTM and CDR2 is ANQGSEA. This CDR3 region has 13 residues. V lost 6 bases to trimming and J lost 1 base, with 13 bases between them. CDR3 nucleotides: TGCAGCGTCAGGGAAGAGGGGTCCTACGAGCAGTACTTC. This gives the protein CSVREEGSYEQYF.

The chain couples TRBV6-5 to TRBJ2-2; 12 bases line up with TRBD2. With 4 bases clipped from V and 6 bases from J, the junction kept 6 bases outside the gene matches. The CDR3 loop spans 16 amino acids. Germline CDR1 is MNHEY and CDR2 is SVGAGI. The CDR3 here is CASSSLAGGPSGELFF. The CDR3 DNA reads TGTGCCAGCAGTTCCCTAGCGGGAGGGCCATCCGGGGAGCTGTTTTTT.

The chain links TRBV3-1 (or the pseudogene TRBV3-2) to TRBJ1-6; D gene uncertain. Germline CDR1 is LGHDT and CDR2 is YNNKEL (reference sequence). Trimming took off 1 base at V and 8 bases at J, with 9 bases between the two ends. The CDR3 is made up of 14 amino acids. CDR3: CASSQVLGDSPLHF. CDR3 DNA: TGTGCCAGCAGCCAAGTCTTGGGCGATTCACCCCTCCACTTT.

In this sample, this clone turned up a few times. The DNA for the CDR3 is TGTGCCAGCATCGGAACCGGAGAGGACGAGCAGTACTTC. It translates to CASIGTGEDEQYF. This rearrangement joins TRBV21-1 to TRBJ2-7; the table names TRBD2, a call not compared with the DNA. TRBV21-1 is a pseudogene locus. This CDR3 spans 13 amino acids.